This T cell receptor (beta chain) was captured in a study of blood T cells in healthy people across ages. This CDR3 is 16 amino acids long. Germline assignment: CDR1 KGHSH and CDR2 LQKENI. The ends lost 0 bases at V and 4 bases at J; junction bases unmatched: 4. Combining a sample-barcoded 5' primer with a J-beta primer mix, a second PCR ran for 7 to 11 cycles. MiXCR, run by TCRdb on the 5' RACE reads, gives a single entry per CDR3 protein. This table has roughly 720,000 distinct CDR3 sequences, 53% appearing once. The clonotype comes from an elderly man in good health. The rearrangement uses TRBV18 and TRBJ2-1, with TRBD2 identical over 9 bases. The source material was blood. The CDR3 loop is CASSPPRGLAYNEQFF. The CDR3 DNA sequence: TGTGCCAGCTCACCACCGAGGGGACTAGCTTACAATGAGCAGTTCTTC.